Sequencing of this T cell receptor (beta chain) was carried out in a study of tumor and adjacent non-tumor tissue in lung cancer. Study details: Patients comprised about a dozen adenocarcinoma, 2 squamous cell carcinoma and 1 small cell lung cancer. The patients, 10 or so men and about 5 women, were about 31 to 76 with stage I to III disease. On average, productive TCRbeta reads reached some 4.4 million per sample.

A modified ARM-PCR protocol with three rounds of nested PCR amplified TCRbeta. In TCRdb, the multiplex PCR reads were re-called with MiXCR into one record per CDR3 protein. The repertoire holds fewer than 90,000 distinct CDR3 sequences, with under 80% as singletons. This clonotype is categorized as medium-sized. RNA was extracted from bulk tissue without any cell sorting. The normal lung tissue was taken more than 3 cm from the tumor edge. CDR3 length equals 18 residues. J gave up 3 bases and V 0 bases, and 8 bases lay outside the gene matches. Per germline, CDR1 LGHNA and CDR2 YNFKEQ. V is TRBV4-2 and J is TRBJ2-7, with TRBD2 identical over 13 bases. The sequence was collected from a woman between 50 and 59 years old with non-small cell lung cancer. Sequenced input: distant non-tumor lung tissue. For the CDR3, the DNA is TGTGCCAGCAGCCAAGAAGGACTAGCGGGAGAAGACCGCTACGAGCAGTACTTC. Protein product: CASSQEGLAGEDRYEQYF.